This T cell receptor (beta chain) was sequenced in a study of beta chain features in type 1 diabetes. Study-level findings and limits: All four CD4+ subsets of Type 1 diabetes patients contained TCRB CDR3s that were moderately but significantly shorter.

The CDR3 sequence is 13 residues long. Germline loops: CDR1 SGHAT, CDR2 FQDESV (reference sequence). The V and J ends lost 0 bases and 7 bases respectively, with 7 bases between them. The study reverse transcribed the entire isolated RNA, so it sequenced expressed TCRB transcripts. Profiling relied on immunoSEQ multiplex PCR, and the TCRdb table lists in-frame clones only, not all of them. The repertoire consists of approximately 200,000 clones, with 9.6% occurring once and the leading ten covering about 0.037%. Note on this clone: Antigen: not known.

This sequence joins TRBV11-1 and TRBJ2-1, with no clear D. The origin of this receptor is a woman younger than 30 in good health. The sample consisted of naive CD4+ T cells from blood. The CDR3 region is CASSLAPSNEQFF. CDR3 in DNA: TGTGCCAGCAGCTTAGCGCCCAGTAATGAGCAGTTCTTC.